This is a list of T cell receptor beta chains from one sample in a study of Ad26.COV2.S vaccination and SARS-CoV-2 variants. The protocol was immunoSEQ multiplex PCR, while the TCRdb copy is restricted to in-frame clones and leaves out a portion. The sample lists about 460,000 clones, about 88% seen once, with around 1.8% in the top ten. Specimen: peripheral blood, collected in a trial of Ad26.COV2.S vaccine versus placebo. These receptors all come from a person between 18 and 59 years old who received the Ad26.COV2.S COVID-19 vaccine or a placebo. Both conserved end residues are part of each CDR3. The D gene is left open where the match is weak. Where a row states a size, it is once, few, many or the class of an expanded clone; other rows omit it.

length: 13
size: .
J: TRBJ2-3
D: .
V: TRBV19
DNA: TGTGCCAGTAGTATTAGCTGGGCGGATACGCAGTATTTT
CDR3: CASSISWADTQYF

length: 15
size: .
J: TRBJ2-5
D: .
V: TRBV10-3
DNA: TGTGCCATCAGGGAGGAGGGGGGAATGGGGGAGACCCAGTACTTC
CDR3: CAIREEGGMGETQYF

length: 16
size: once
J: TRBJ1-6
D: TRBD1
V: TRBV5-1
DNA: TGCGCCAGCAGCTTGGCCTATGGGACAGGGGGATCACCCCTCCACTTT
CDR3: CASSLAYGTGGSPLHF

length: 15
size: .
J: TRBJ2-1
D: .
V: TRBV6-5
DNA: TGTGCCAGCAGTTCCGGCTATAGCTCCTACAATGAGCAGTTCTTC
CDR3: CASSSGYSSYNEQFF

length: 14
size: .
J: TRBJ2-2
D: .
V: TRBV7-6
DNA: TGTGCCCACACGGCCGGGGATAACACCGGGGAGCTGTTTTTT
CDR3: CAHTAGDNTGELFF

length: 15
size: once
J: TRBJ1-1
D: .
V: TRBV9
DNA: TGTGCCAGCAGCGTAGTGACAGAGATTAACACTGAAGCTTTCTTT
CDR3: CASSVVTEINTEAFF

length: 12
size: .
J: TRBJ1-2
D: .
V: TRBV7-9
DNA: TGTGCCCAAAATCGGGAGAACTATGGCTACACCTTC
CDR3: CAQNRENYGYTF

length: 20
size: .
J: TRBJ2-1
D: TRBD2
V: TRBV10-1
DNA: TGCGCCAGCAGTGATTCGGGACTAGCGGGAGGGAGGGACTCCTACAATGAGCAGTTCTTC
CDR3: CASSDSGLAGGRDSYNEQFF

length: 14
size: .
J: TRBJ1-5
D: .
V: TRBV4-1
DNA: TGCGCCAGCAGCCAACGACAGACTAATCAGCCCCAGCATTTT
CDR3: CASSQRQTNQPQHF

length: 13
size: few
J: TRBJ2-1
D: .
V: TRBV9
DNA: TGTGCCAGCAGCGATAGCTTATTCAATGAGCAGTTCTTC
CDR3: CASSDSLFNEQFF

length: 16
size: .
J: TRBJ1-3
D: .
V: TRBV18
DNA: TGTGCCAGCTCACCACAGGAGGGCCGCTCTGGAAACACCATATATTTT
CDR3: CASSPQEGRSGNTIYF

length: 15
size: once
J: TRBJ1-3
D: TRBD1
V: TRBV6-1
DNA: TGTGCCAGCAGTGAACTACTAGGGGGCGGGAACACCATATATTTT
CDR3: CASSELLGGGNTIYF

length: 15
size: .
J: TRBJ2-7
D: .
V: TRBV3-1/TRBV3-2
DNA: TGTGCCAGCAGCCAACCTAGCGATGGGACCTACGAGCAGTACTTC
CDR3: CASSQPSDGTYEQYF

length: 13
size: .
J: TRBJ1-5
D: .
V: TRBV3-1/TRBV3-2
DNA: TGTGCCAGCAGCCAAGATCAGGCGCAGCCCCAGCATTTT
CDR3: CASSQDQAQPQHF

length: 17
size: .
J: TRBJ2-3
D: TRBD2
V: TRBV4-2
DNA: TGTGCCAGCAGCCAAGGCAAATCGGGGGGTCCCACAGATACGCAGTATTTT
CDR3: CASSQGKSGGPTDTQYF

length: 13
size: .
J: TRBJ2-3
D: .
V: TRBV24-1
DNA: TGTGCCACCAGTGAGTCGGATCCAGATACGCAGTATTTT
CDR3: CATSESDPDTQYF

length: 16
size: .
J: TRBJ2-7
D: TRBD2
V: TRBV7-2
DNA: TGTGCCAGCAGCAAGGCCGGGACTAGCCCCAACTACGAGCAGTACTTC
CDR3: CASSKAGTSPNYEQYF

length: 17
size: .
J: TRBJ1-1
D: .
V: TRBV2
DNA: TGTGCCAGCAGTGAAGAGTTTCGGGTTCAGGTATTTACTGAAGCTTTCTTT
CDR3: CASSEEFRVQVFTEAFF

length: 16
size: .
J: TRBJ2-1
D: .
V: TRBV9
DNA: TGTGCCAGCAGCGTAGCTCTACTACCACAAGTTGATGAGCAGTTCTTC
CDR3: CASSVALLPQVDEQFF

length: 14
size: .
J: TRBJ1-1
D: .
V: TRBV7-6
DNA: TGTGCCAGCAGCGCGTCCATTCGGAACACTGAAGCTTTCTTT
CDR3: CASSASIRNTEAFF

length: 14
size: .
J: TRBJ1-4
D: TRBD1
V: TRBV4-3
DNA: TGCGCCAGCACCAAGGACAGGAATAATGAAAAACTGTTTTTT
CDR3: CASTKDRNNEKLFF

length: 12
size: .
J: TRBJ2-1
D: .
V: TRBV3-1/TRBV3-2
DNA: TGTGCCAGCAGCCTGCAGTACAATGAGCAGTTCTTC
CDR3: CASSLQYNEQFF

length: 15
size: .
J: TRBJ2-3
D: .
V: TRBV18
DNA: TGTGCCAGCTCGGCCGGGATCTTAACCACAGATACGCAGTATTTT
CDR3: CASSAGILTTDTQYF

length: 14
size: .
J: TRBJ2-7
D: .
V: TRBV9
DNA: TGTGCCAGCAGCGTGTGGGACAACCCTGGGGAGCAGTACTTC
CDR3: CASSVWDNPGEQYF

length: 17
size: .
J: TRBJ2-3
D: TRBD1
V: TRBV27
DNA: TGTGCCAGCAGTTTAAACATGGGACAGGGGTACACAGATACGCAGTATTTT
CDR3: CASSLNMGQGYTDTQYF

length: 18
size: .
J: TRBJ2-2
D: .
V: TRBV7-2
DNA: TGTGCCAGCAGCCCACAACCGTGGGGGCGGACCTCAGGCGGGGAGCTGTTTTTT
CDR3: CASSPQPWGRTSGGELFF

length: 15
size: .
J: TRBJ2-1
D: .
V: TRBV27
DNA: TGTGCCAGCAGTTATTCGGCAGGAGACTACAATGAGCAGTTCTTC
CDR3: CASSYSAGDYNEQFF

length: 16
size: .
J: TRBJ2-3
D: TRBD2
V: TRBV4-1
DNA: TGCGCCAGCAGCCAAGGACTAGCGGGACCCACAGATACGCAGTATTTT
CDR3: CASSQGLAGPTDTQYF

length: 14
size: .
J: TRBJ2-7
D: .
V: TRBV6-5
DNA: TGTGCCAGCTCTAGTTGGGGTTACTCCTACGAGCAGTACTTC
CDR3: CASSSWGYSYEQYF

length: 12
size: .
J: TRBJ2-3
D: .
V: TRBV7-3
DNA: TGTGCCAGCAGCTCCTCCACAGATACGCAGTATTTT
CDR3: CASSSSTDTQYF

length: 11
size: .
J: TRBJ2-7
D: .
V: TRBV20-1
DNA: TGCAGTGCCATAACAGGATACGAGCAGTACTTC
CDR3: CSAITGYEQYF

length: 15
size: .
J: TRBJ2-1
D: .
V: TRBV7-2
DNA: TGTGCCAGCAGCTTAGCTGCCGGGGGTCTCAATGAGCAGTTCTTC
CDR3: CASSLAAGGLNEQFF

length: 13
size: once
J: TRBJ1-2
D: .
V: TRBV12-3/TRBV12-4
DNA: TGTGCCAGCAGTTTAGAGGGCGCTCGGGGCTACACCTTC
CDR3: CASSLEGARGYTF

length: 14
size: .
J: TRBJ2-5
D: .
V: TRBV23-1
DNA: TGCGCCAGCAGTCAAAAGGAAAAAAGGGAGACCCAGTACTTC
CDR3: CASSQKEKRETQYF

length: 12
size: .
J: TRBJ2-1
D: .
V: TRBV6-2/TRBV6-3
DNA: TGTGCCAGCAGTTACGCCGATAATGAGCAGTTCTTC
CDR3: CASSYADNEQFF

length: 15
size: .
J: TRBJ1-4
D: .
V: TRBV6-1
DNA: TGTGCCAGCAGTGATCAGGGGAACACTAATGAAAAACTGTTTTTT
CDR3: CASSDQGNTNEKLFF

length: 12
size: .
J: TRBJ2-3
D: .
V: TRBV7-9
DNA: TGTGCCAGCACCGACCGAGGAGATACGCAGTATTTT
CDR3: CASTDRGDTQYF

length: 15
size: few
J: TRBJ1-1
D: .
V: TRBV19
DNA: TGTGCCAGTTGTAATTCAGGGCGGGCGCGGGGTGAAGCTTTCTTT
CDR3: CASCNSGRARGEAFF

length: 15
size: once
J: TRBJ2-5
D: .
V: TRBV11-2
DNA: TGTGCCAGCAGCTTAATCGGGGTGGTTCAAGAGACCCAGTACTTC
CDR3: CASSLIGVVQETQYF

length: 12
size: .
J: TRBJ2-7
D: .
V: TRBV2
DNA: TGTGCCAGCAATCTAGCGACCTACGAGCAGTACTTC
CDR3: CASNLATYEQYF

length: 16
size: .
J: TRBJ2-5
D: TRBD2
V: TRBV3-1/TRBV3-2
DNA: TGTGCCAGCAGCCAAGGCATCGCGGGGGGGCAGGAGACCCAGTACTTC
CDR3: CASSQGIAGGQETQYF

length: 13
size: .
J: TRBJ2-7
D: TRBD2
V: TRBV10-3
DNA: TGTGCCATCAGTGACGGTCTAGCGGGGAGGCAGTACTTC
CDR3: CAISDGLAGRQYF

length: 15
size: .
J: TRBJ1-2
D: .
V: TRBV6-5
DNA: TGTGCCAGCAGTACATTAACAGGAGGGGGGTATGGCTACACCTTC
CDR3: CASSTLTGGGYGYTF

length: 16
size: .
J: TRBJ2-1
D: TRBD1
V: TRBV27
DNA: TGTGCCAGCAGTGGGTCAGGGGGCATCTCCTACAATGAGCAGTTCTTC
CDR3: CASSGSGGISYNEQFF

length: 14
size: .
J: TRBJ1-3
D: TRBD1
V: TRBV2
DNA: TGTGCCAGCAGTCGAGGACAGGTCGGAAACACCATATATTTT
CDR3: CASSRGQVGNTIYF

length: 11
size: .
J: TRBJ2-5
D: .
V: TRBV12-3/TRBV12-4
DNA: TGTGCCAGCAGCCAGACTGCGACCCAGTACTTC
CDR3: CASSQTATQYF

length: 15
size: .
J: TRBJ2-7
D: .
V: TRBV19
DNA: TGTGCCAGTAGTATCGTCGGGACTGGGACCTACGAGCAGTACTTC
CDR3: CASSIVGTGTYEQYF

length: 14
size: .
J: TRBJ2-7
D: .
V: TRBV18
DNA: TGTGCCAGCTCACCCCGGGACTTCCTAGGGGAGCAGTACTTC
CDR3: CASSPRDFLGEQYF

length: 15
size: .
J: TRBJ2-5
D: TRBD2
V: TRBV6-5
DNA: TGTGCCAGCAGCTACACTAGCGGGAGGGGAGAGACCCAGTACTTC
CDR3: CASSYTSGRGETQYF

length: 14
size: .
J: TRBJ1-5
D: .
V: TRBV5-1
DNA: TGCGCCAGCAGCTTGGACGGCAGGGGCAAGCCCCAGCATTTT
CDR3: CASSLDGRGKPQHF

length: 11
size: .
J: TRBJ2-7
D: .
V: TRBV6-5
DNA: TGTGCCAGCAGTTCCTCCTTCGAGCAGTACTTC
CDR3: CASSSSFEQYF

length: 14
size: .
J: TRBJ1-2
D: .
V: TRBV5-1
DNA: TGCGCCAGCAACACTCCGGGGGACCCCTATGGCTACACCTTC
CDR3: CASNTPGDPYGYTF